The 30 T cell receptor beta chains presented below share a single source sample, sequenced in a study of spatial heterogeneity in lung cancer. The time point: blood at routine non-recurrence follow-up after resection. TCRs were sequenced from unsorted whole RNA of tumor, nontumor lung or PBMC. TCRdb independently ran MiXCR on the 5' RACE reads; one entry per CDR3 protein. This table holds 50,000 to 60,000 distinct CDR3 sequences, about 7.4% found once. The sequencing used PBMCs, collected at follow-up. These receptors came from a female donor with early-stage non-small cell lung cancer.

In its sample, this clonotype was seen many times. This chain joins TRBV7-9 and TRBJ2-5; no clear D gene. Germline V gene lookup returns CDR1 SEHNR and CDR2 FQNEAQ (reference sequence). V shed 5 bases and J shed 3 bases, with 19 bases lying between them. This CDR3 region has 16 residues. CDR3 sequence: CASSPRGWQAEETQYF. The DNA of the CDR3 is TGTGCCAGCAGCCCCCGAGGCTGGCAGGCCGAAGAGACCCAGTACTTC.

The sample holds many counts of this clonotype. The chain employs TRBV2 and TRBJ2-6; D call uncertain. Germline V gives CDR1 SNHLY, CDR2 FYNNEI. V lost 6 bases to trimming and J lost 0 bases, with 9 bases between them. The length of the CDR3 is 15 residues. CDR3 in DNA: TGTGCCAGCAGCAAACCGAGCTCTGGGGCCAACGTCCTGACTTTC. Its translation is CASSKPSSGANVLTF. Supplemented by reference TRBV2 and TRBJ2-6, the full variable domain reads EPEVTQTPSHQVTQMGQEVILRCVPISNHLYFYWYRQILGQKVEFLVSFYNNEISEKSEIFDDQFSVERPDGSNFTLKIRSTKLEDSAMYFCASSKPSSGANVLTFGAGSRLTVL.

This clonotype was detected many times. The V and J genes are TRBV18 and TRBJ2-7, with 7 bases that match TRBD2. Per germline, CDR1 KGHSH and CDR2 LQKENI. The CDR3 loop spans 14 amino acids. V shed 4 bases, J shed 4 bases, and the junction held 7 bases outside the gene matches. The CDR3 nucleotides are TGTGCCAGCTCACTCTCCGGGGGGTCGTACGAGCAGTACTTC. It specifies CASSLSGGSYEQYF. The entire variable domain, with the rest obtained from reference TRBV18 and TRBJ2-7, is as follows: NAGVMQNPRHLVRRRGQEARLRCSPMKGHSHVYWYRQLPEEGLKFMVYLQKENIIDESGMPKERFSAEFPKEGPSILRIQQVVRGDSAAYFCASSLSGGSYEQYFGPGTRLTVT.

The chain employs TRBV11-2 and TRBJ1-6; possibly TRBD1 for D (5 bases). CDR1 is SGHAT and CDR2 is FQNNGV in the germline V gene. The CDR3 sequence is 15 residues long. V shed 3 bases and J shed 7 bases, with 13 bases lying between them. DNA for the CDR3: TGTGCCAGCAGCTTGGTGCAGGGCCCCAATTCACCCCTCCACTTT. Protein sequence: CASSLVQGPNSPLHF.

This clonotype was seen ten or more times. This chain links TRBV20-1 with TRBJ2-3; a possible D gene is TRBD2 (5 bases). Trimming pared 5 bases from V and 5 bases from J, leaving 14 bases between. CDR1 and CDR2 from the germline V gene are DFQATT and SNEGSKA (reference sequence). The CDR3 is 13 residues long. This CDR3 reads CSAFPPGRDTQYF. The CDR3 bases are TGCAGTGCTTTTCCCCCTGGGAGAGATACGCAGTATTTT.

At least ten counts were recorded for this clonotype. This chain's CDR3 is CSARDMDFYEQYF. The CDR3 nucleotides are TGCAGTGCTAGAGATATGGATTTCTACGAGCAGTACTTC. The rearrangement joins TRBV20-1 to TRBJ2-7; D remains ambiguous. Germline CDR1 and CDR2: DFQATT and SNEGSKA (reference sequence). CDR3 length: 13 residues. V was shortened by 0 bases and J by 3 bases, with 9 bases between the two germline ends.

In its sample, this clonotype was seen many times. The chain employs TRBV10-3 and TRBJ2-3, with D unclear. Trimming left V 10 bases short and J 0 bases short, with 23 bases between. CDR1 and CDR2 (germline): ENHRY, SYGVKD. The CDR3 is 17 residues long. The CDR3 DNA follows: TGTGCCACCAGAGACTCATCTGTGGCCGCTAGCACAGATACGCAGTATTTT. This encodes CATRDSSVAASTDTQYF.

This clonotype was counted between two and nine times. CDR3 DNA: TGTGCCAGCAGCCCTGTAGCGGCGAACACCGGGGAGCTGTTTTTT. It yields the protein CASSPVAANTGELFF. The chain joins TRBV7-3 to TRBJ2-2; possibly TRBD2 for D (6 bases). The CDR3 sequence is 15 residues long. Germline V CDR1 and CDR2: SGHTA, FQGTGA. The V end lost 5 bases, the J end lost 0 bases, and 10 bases lay between the germline ends.

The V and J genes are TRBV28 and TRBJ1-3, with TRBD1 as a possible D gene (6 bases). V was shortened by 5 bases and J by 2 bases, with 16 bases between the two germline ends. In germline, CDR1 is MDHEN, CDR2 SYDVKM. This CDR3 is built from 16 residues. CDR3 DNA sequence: TGTGCCAGCAGTCCGCCCGACAGGCTAACTGGAAACACCATATATTTT. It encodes CASSPPDRLTGNTIYF. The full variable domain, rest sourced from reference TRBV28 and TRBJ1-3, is DVKVTQSSRYLVKRTGEKVFLECVQDMDHENMFWYRQDPGLGLRLIYFSYDVKMKEKGDIPEGYSVSREKKERFSLILESASTNQTSMYLCASSPPDRLTGNTIYFGEGSWLTVV.

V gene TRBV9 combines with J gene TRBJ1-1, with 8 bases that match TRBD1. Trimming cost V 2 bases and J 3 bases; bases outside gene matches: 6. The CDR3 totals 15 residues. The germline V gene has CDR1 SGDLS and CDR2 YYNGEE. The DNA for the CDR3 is TGTGCCAGCAGCGTGGAGGACAGGGTGTACACTGAAGCTTTCTTT. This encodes CASSVEDRVYTEAFF.

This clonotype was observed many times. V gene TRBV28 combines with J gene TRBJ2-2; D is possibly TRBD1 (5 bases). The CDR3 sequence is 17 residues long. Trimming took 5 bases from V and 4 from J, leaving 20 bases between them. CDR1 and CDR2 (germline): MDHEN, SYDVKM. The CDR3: CASSLDPQGRLTGELFF. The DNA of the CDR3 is TGTGCCAGCAGTCTAGATCCGCAGGGAAGACTCACCGGGGAGCTGTTTTTT.

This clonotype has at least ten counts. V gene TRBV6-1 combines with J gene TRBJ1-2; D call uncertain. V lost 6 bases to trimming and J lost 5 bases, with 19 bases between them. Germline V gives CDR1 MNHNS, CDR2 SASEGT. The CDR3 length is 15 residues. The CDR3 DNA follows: TGTGCCAGCAGACGAGACCCTAGCTCGGGATATGGCTACACCTTC. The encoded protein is CASRRDPSSGYGYTF.

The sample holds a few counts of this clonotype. The CDR3 DNA sequence: TGTGCCAGCAGCCGACTAGCCGGATACGGGGAGCTGTTTTTT. Protein product: CASSRLAGYGELFF. The V call is TRBV3-1, the J call TRBJ2-2; 7 positions agree with TRBD2. CDR1 LGHDT and CDR2 YNNKEL come from the germline V gene (reference sequence). V lost 4 bases to trimming and J lost 7 bases; unmatched junction nucleotides: 6. The CDR3 runs 14 residues. The whole variable domain, remainder taken from reference TRBV3-1 and TRBJ2-2, is DTAVSQTPKYLVTQMGNDKSIKCEQNLGHDTMYWYKQDSKKFLKIMFSYNNKELIINETVPNRFSPKSPDKAHLNLHINSLELGDSAVYFCASSRLAGYGELFFGEGSRLTVL.

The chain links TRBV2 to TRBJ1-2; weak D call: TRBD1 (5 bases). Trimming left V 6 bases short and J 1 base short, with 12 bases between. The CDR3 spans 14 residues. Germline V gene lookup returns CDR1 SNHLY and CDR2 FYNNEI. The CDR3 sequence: CASRNRQFNYGYTF. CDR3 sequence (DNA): TGTGCCAGCAGGAACCGACAGTTTAACTATGGCTACACCTTC.

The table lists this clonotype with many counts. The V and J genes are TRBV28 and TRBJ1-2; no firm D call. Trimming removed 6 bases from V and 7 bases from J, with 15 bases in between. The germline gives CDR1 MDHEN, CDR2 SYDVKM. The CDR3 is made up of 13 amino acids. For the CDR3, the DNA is TGTGCCAGCAGGGAGTCGGGTACGGTTGGCTACACCTTC. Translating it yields CASRESGTVGYTF.

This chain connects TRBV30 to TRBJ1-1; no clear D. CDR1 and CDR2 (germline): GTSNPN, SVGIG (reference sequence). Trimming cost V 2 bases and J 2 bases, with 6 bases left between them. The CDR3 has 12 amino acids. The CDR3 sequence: CAWSRENTEAFF. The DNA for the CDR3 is TGTGCCTGGAGTCGGGAAAACACTGAAGCTTTCTTT.

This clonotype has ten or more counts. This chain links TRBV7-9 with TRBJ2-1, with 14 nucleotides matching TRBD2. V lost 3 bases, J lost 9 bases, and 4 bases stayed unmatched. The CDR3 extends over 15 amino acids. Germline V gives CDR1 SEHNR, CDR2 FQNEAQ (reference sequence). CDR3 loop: CASSLTSGGAGEQFF. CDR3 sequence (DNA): TGTGCCAGCAGCTTGACTAGCGGGGGGGCAGGTGAGCAGTTCTTC.

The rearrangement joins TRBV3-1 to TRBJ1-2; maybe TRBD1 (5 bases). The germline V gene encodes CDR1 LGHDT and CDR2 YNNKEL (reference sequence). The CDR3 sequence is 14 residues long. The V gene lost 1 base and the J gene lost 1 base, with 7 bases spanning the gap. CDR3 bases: TGTGCCAGCAGCCAAGCAGGGTTTAACTATGGCTACACCTTC. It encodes CASSQAGFNYGYTF.

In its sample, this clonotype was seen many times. The DNA of the CDR3 is TGTGCCAGCAGTTTCACGACGTCCGGGACAGGGTCGGGGGAGCAGTACTTC. It specifies CASSFTTSGTGSGEQYF. The rearrangement joins TRBV6-5 to TRBJ2-7; 9 bases are a match to TRBD1. CDR1 MNHEY and CDR2 SVGAGI come from the germline V gene. The CDR3 length is 17 residues. The ends lost 4 bases at V and 7 bases at J; junction bases unmatched: 17.

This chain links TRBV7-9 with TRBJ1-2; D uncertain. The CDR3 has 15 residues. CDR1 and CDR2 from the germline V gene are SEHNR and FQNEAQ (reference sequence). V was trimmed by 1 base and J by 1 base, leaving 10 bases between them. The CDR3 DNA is TGTGCCAGCAGCTTAGTTGGTGACCTTAACTATGGCTACACCTTC. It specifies CASSLVGDLNYGYTF. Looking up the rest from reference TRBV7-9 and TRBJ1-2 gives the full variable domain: DTGVSQNPRHKITKRGQNVTFRCDPISEHNRLYWYRQTLGQGPEFLTYFQNEAQLEKSRLLSDRFSAERPKGSFSTLEIQRTEQGDSAMYLCASSLVGDLNYGYTFGSGTRLTVV.

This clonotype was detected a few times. The CDR3 DNA reads TGCAGTGCTAGACAGGGGACCAACGAGCAGTACTTC. Translated, it gives CSARQGTNEQYF. The chain uses TRBV20-1 and TRBJ2-7, with a tentative D call TRBD1 (6 bases). The CDR3 is 12 residues long. Looked up from germline, CDR1 is DFQATT and CDR2 is SNEGSKA (reference sequence). Trimming stripped 2 bases from V and 5 bases from J, with 10 bases between.

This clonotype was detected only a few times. The CDR3 loop is CASRIRSGTWATNYGYTF. DNA of the CDR3: TGTGCAAGTCGCATCCGCTCCGGAACATGGGCGACTAACTATGGCTACACCTTC. The chain joins TRBV12-2 to TRBJ1-2; the table gives TRBD1 as D, unverified against the DNA. TRBV12-2 is a known pseudogene. The CDR3 contains 18 residues.

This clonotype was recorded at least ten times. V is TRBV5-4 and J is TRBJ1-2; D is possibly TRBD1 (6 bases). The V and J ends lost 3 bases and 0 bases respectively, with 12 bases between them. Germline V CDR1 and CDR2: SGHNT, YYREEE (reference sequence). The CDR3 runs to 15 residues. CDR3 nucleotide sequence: TGTGCCAGCAGCTCGCGACAGGAAGCTAACTATGGCTACACCTTC. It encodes CASSSRQEANYGYTF.

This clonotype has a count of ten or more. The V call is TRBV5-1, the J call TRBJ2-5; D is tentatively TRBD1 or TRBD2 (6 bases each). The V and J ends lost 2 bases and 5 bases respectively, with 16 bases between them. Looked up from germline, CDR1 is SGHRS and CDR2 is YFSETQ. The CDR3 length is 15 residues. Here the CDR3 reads CASSLQGAGLETQYF. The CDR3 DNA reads TGCGCCAGCAGCTTACAGGGAGCGGGTTTGGAGACCCAGTACTTC. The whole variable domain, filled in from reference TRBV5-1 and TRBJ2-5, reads KAGVTQTPRYLIKTRGQQVTLSCSPISGHRSVSWYQQTPGQGLQFLFEYFSETQRNKGNFPGRFSGRQFSNSRSEMNVSTLELGDSALYLCASSLQGAGLETQYFGPGTRLLVL.

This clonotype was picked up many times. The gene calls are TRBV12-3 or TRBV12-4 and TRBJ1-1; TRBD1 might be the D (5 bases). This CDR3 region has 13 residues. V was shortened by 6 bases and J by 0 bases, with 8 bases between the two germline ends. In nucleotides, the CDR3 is TGTGCCAGCAGGAGACAGATGAACACTGAAGCTTTCTTT. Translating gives CASRRQMNTEAFF.

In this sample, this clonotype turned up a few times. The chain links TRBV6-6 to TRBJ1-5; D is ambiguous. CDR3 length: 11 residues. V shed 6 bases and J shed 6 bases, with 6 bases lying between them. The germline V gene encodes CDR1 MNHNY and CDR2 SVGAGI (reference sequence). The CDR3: CASRLSQPQHF. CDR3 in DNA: TGTGCCAGCAGGTTATCTCAGCCCCAGCATTTT.

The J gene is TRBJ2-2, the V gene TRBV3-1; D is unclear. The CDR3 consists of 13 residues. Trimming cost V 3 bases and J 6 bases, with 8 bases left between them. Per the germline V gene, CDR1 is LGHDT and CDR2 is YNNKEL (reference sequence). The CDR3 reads CASSQGNAGELFF. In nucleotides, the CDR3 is TGTGCCAGCAGCCAGGGGAATGCCGGGGAGCTGTTTTTT.

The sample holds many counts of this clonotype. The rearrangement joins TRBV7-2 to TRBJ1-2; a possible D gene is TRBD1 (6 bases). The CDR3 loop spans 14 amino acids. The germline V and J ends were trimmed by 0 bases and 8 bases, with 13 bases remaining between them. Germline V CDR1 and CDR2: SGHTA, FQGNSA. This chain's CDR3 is CASSLAQGIGGYTF. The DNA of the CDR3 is TGTGCCAGCAGCTTAGCACAGGGAATTGGAGGCTACACCTTC.

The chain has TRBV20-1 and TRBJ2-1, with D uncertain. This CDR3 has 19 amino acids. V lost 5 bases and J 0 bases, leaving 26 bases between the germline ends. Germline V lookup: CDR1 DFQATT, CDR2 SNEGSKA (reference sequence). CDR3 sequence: CSAPLGIQTLSSSYNEQFF. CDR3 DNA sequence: TGCAGTGCTCCCTTGGGGATCCAAACCCTGTCGAGCTCCTACAATGAGCAGTTCTTC.

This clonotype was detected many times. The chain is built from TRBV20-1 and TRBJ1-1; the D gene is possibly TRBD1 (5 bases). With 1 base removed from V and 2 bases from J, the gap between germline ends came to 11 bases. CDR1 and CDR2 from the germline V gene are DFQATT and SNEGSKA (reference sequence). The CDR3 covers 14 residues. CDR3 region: CSARGDSANTEAFF. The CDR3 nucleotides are TGCAGTGCTAGAGGAGACAGCGCAAACACTGAAGCTTTCTTT.